The source of this T cell receptor beta chain is a study of shared clonotypes between healthy human individuals. The method was immunoSEQ multiplex PCR; TCRdb's version includes in-frame clones alone and lacks a portion of them. The sample has approximately 530,000 clones; 95% to 97% are singletons. The trim removed 3 bases at V and 3 bases at J, leaving 6 bases unmatched. The CDR3 totals 16 residues. The V gene's germline CDR1 is SGHTA and CDR2 FQGNSA. This sequence originates from a woman aged 25 to 39 in good health. The sample was naive CD4+ T cells sorted from blood. Sample subset: CD45RA+ positively selected. The genes are TRBV7-2 and TRBJ2-1, with 9 bases fitting TRBD2. Here the CDR3 DNA reads TGTGCCAGCAGCTTTGGCGGGAGGGCCTTCTACAATGAGCAGTTCTTC. Protein sequence: CASSFGGRAFYNEQFF.